The 26 T cell receptor beta chains below come from one sample, sequenced in a study of glioma-infiltrating T cells. Amplification of TCR alpha and beta CDR3 regions from RNA used iRepertoire nested multiplex PCR. A single record per CDR3 protein comes from TCRdb applying MiXCR to the multiplex PCR reads. The sample consists of fewer than 500,000 distinct CDR3 sequences, about 40% of them appearing once. Sequencing was done on a sample of glioma tissue, nonneoplastic brain tissue, or PBMCs (not recorded which). These receptors came from a human donor with low-grade glioma or glioblastoma, undergoing nonglioma brain surgery, or in good health (not recorded which).

The chain recombines TRBV4-3 with TRBJ1-2, with D tentatively TRBD1 (5 bases). V gave up 1 base and J gave up 0 bases, with 9 bases separating them. The germline CDR1 and CDR2 sequences are LGHNA and YSLEER. The CDR3 loop spans 15 amino acids. The CDR3 nucleotides read TGCGCCAGCAGCCAAGTCGACAGACCTAACTATGGCTACACCTTC. Translating gives CASSQVDRPNYGYTF.

This clonotype has more than one count but fewer than ten. The chain links TRBV3-1 to TRBJ2-7, with D possibly called TRBD1 or TRBD2 (5 bases each). The germline V gene has CDR1 LGHDT and CDR2 YNNKEL (reference sequence). V was cut by 2 bases and J by 5 bases, with 13 bases left in between. This CDR3 comprises 14 residues. This chain's CDR3 is CASSQRGRAHEQYF. Written as DNA, the CDR3 is TGTGCCAGCAGCCAACGGGGCAGGGCCCACGAGCAGTACTTC.

As for this clonotype: A clone one base away is much larger, so this may be a read error. The chain employs TRBV6-2 or TRBV6-3 and TRBJ2-3, with 10 bases fitting TRBD2. The DNA end lines up better with TRBJ2-7; the J call may be wrong. The germline V gene has CDR1 MNHEY and CDR2 SVGEGT. The CDR3 is made up of 15 amino acids. DNA of the CDR3: TGTGCCAGCAGTTCGCTAGCGGGAGACTACTACGGGCAGTACTTC. It encodes CASSSLAGDYYGQYF.

This clonotype has a single count. One end of the junction fails to match germline, which may point to a read error. V and J are TRBV5-1 and TRBJ1-1, with D hard to call. The CDR3 extends over 15 amino acids. Germline CDR1 is SGHRS and CDR2 is YFSETQ. This chain's CDR3 is CTSSTGHVGDTEAFF. The CDR3 DNA reads TGCACCAGCAGCACGGGCCATGTGGGTGACACTGAAGCTTTCTTT.

This clonotype was picked up many times. The chain combines TRBV20-1 with TRBJ1-2; TRBD1 agrees at 7 bases. The CDR3 is made up of 12 amino acids. The ends lost 3 bases at V and 7 bases at J; junction bases unmatched: 5. Germline V gene sequence: CDR1 DFQATT, CDR2 SNEGSKA (reference sequence). The CDR3 reads CSASRQGPGYTF. CDR3 nucleotides: TGCAGTGCTAGCCGACAGGGCCCTGGCTACACCTTC.

About this clonotype itself: Compared with germline, one end of the junction differs, possibly owing to a read error. The rearrangement links TRBV7-6 to TRBJ1-2; 8 nucleotides line up with TRBD1. Germline V gene lookup returns CDR1 SGHVS and CDR2 FNYEAQ. The CDR3 is made up of 15 amino acids. This CDR3 is CAGSLGQGRDYGYTF. CDR3 nucleotide sequence: TGTGCCGGCAGCCTCGGACAGGGTCGAGACTATGGCTACACCTTC.

The V gene is TRBV12-5, the J gene TRBJ1-5; D remains unclear. The CDR3 is 17 residues long. The V and J ends lost 2 bases and 1 base respectively, with 15 bases between them. The germline CDR1 and CDR2 sequences are LGHNT and FRNRAP. CDR3 bases: TGTGCTAGTGGTTTGATACCAGAGATGATAAGCAATCAGCCCCAGCATTTT. It specifies CASGLIPEMISNQPQHF.

This clonotype was counted ten times or more. J is TRBJ2-2 and V is TRBV27; the D gene is possibly TRBD2 (6 bases). Germline values: CDR1 MNHEY, CDR2 SMNVEV (reference sequence). The CDR3 loop spans 16 amino acids. Trimming cost V 5 bases and J 1 base, with 14 bases left between them. The CDR3 DNA reads as TGTGCCAGCAGTCCCGGGACTCAGATGAACACCGGGGAGCTGTTTTTT. It specifies CASSPGTQMNTGELFF.

This clonotype has more than one count but fewer than ten. The V call is TRBV15, the J call TRBJ2-7; D unclear. This CDR3 spans 13 amino acids. V was trimmed by 0 bases and J by 6 bases, leaving 9 bases between them. Germline assignment: CDR1 LNHNV and CDR2 YYDKDF (reference sequence). In DNA, the CDR3 is TGTGCCACCAGCAGAGATCCGGGTTTCGAGCAGTACTTC. Translating it yields CATSRDPGFEQYF.

As to this clonotype: A much more abundant neighbour one base away suggests this may be a read error. This chain connects TRBV27 to TRBJ2-5; D remains ambiguous. The CDR3 runs to 14 residues. In germline, CDR1 is MNHEY, CDR2 SMNVEV (reference sequence). This chain's CDR3 is CASSFLVRRETKYF. Here the CDR3 DNA reads TGTGCCAGCAGTTTTCTAGTACGGAGAGAGACCAAGTACTTC.

This clonotype has a handful of counts. V gene TRBV7-2 combines with J gene TRBJ1-1; D gene uncertain. V lost 3 bases and J lost 0, with 8 bases in between. Germline CDR1 and CDR2: SGHTA and FQGNSA. CDR3 size: 14 residues. This CDR3 reads CASSFLGMNTEAFF. CDR3 DNA sequence: TGTGCCAGCAGCTTCCTCGGGATGAACACTGAAGCTTTCTTT. The whole variable domain, remainder taken from reference TRBV7-2 and TRBJ1-1, is GAGVSQSPSNKVTEKGKDVELRCDPISGHTALYWYRQSLGQGLEFLIYFQGNSAPDKSGLPSDRFSAERTGGSVSTLTIQRTQQEDSAVYLCASSFLGMNTEAFFGQGTRLTVV.

Only a few counts were recorded for this clonotype. The V and J genes are TRBV28 and TRBJ2-1, with 7 bases matching TRBD1. CDR1 is MDHEN and CDR2 is SYDVKM in the germline V gene. CDR3 length: 15 amino acids. Germline trimming cut 3 bases from V and 5 bases from J; bases unmatched to any gene: 7. The CDR3 DNA is TGTGCCAGCAGTTTTGTACGAACAGGGGACAATGAGCAGTTCTTC. Its translation: CASSFVRTGDNEQFF.

The chain links TRBV7-9 to TRBJ2-5, with a possible D match to TRBD1 (6 bases). This CDR3 contains 14 residues. Germline CDR1 reads SEHNR; CDR2 reads FQNEAQ (reference sequence). V shed 6 bases and J shed 2 bases, with 13 bases lying between them. The CDR3 DNA follows: TGTGCCAGCAGGCCCGGGACATTACAAGAGACCCAGTACTTC. It translates to CASRPGTLQETQYF.

The V and J genes are TRBV20-1 and TRBJ2-3, with TRBD1 matching over 7 bases. CDR3 size: 14 residues. Germline V lookup: CDR1 DFQATT, CDR2 SNEGSKA (reference sequence). The V and J ends lost 1 base and 7 bases, in that order; junction bases with no gene match: 8. The CDR3 bases are TGCAGTGCTAGAGTGGGGGCAGGGGGAAATACGCAGTATTTT. Its protein is CSARVGAGGNTQYF.

On this clonotype itself: One junction end disagrees with the germline gene, perhaps due to a read error. The V gene is TRBV5-4, the J gene TRBJ2-5, with TRBD2 matching 11 bases. Germline V gene sequence: CDR1 SGHNT, CDR2 YYREEE (reference sequence). The CDR3 contains 18 residues. Here the CDR3 reads CAGSSPDPLAGEQETQYF. Here the CDR3 DNA reads TGTGCCGGCAGCTCCCCTGATCCACTAGCGGGAGAACAAGAGACCCAGTACTTC.

The CDR3 loop reads CASSPGTTDTQYF. The CDR3 nucleotides are TGTGCCAGCAGTCCTGGAACCACAGATACGCAGTATTTT. This chain connects TRBV12-3 or TRBV12-4 to TRBJ2-3, with D hard to call. The CDR3 has 13 residues. V was trimmed by 5 bases and J by 2 bases, leaving 8 bases between them.

Points on this clonotype: A read error is possible here, since a much larger clone lies one base away. The CDR3 reads CSPRDGPYEGYTF. CDR3 sequence (DNA): TGCAGTCCTAGAGACGGACCCTACGAGGGCTACACCTTC. The J gene is TRBJ1-2, the V gene TRBV20-1, with D uncertain. From germline, CDR1 is DFQATT and CDR2 SNEGSKA (reference sequence). The CDR3 spans 13 residues.

This chain joins TRBV3-1 and TRBJ2-3; D gene ambiguous. CDR1 is LGHDT, CDR2 YNNKEL, per germline (reference sequence). The CDR3 is 15 residues long. V lost 0 bases and J 4 bases, leaving 11 bases between the germline ends. The CDR3: CASSQDIDTADTQYF. CDR3 nucleotides: TGTGCCAGCAGCCAAGATATAGACACCGCAGATACGCAGTATTTT.

The V and J genes are TRBV28 and TRBJ2-1; D is unresolved. Germline loops: CDR1 MDHEN, CDR2 SYDVKM. CDR3 length: 12 amino acids. V lost 7 bases and J lost 9, with 13 bases in between. CDR3 in amino acids: CASKEPTSEQFF. CDR3 DNA: TGTGCCAGCAAGGAGCCTACAAGTGAGCAGTTCTTC. Combining the CDR3 with reference TRBV28 and TRBJ2-1 gives the whole variable domain DVKVTQSSRYLVKRTGEKVFLECVQDMDHENMFWYRQDPGLGLRLIYFSYDVKMKEKGDIPEGYSVSREKKERFSLILESASTNQTSMYLCASKEPTSEQFFGPGTRLTVL.

V and J are TRBV6-2 or TRBV6-3 and TRBJ1-2; perhaps TRBD1 as D (6 bases). With 0 bases removed from V and 6 bases from J, the gap between germline ends came to 11 bases. Germline assignment: CDR1 MNHEY and CDR2 SVGEGT. The CDR3 totals 14 residues. The CDR3 DNA is TGTGCCAGCAGTTACTCGGAGGAGGGGGATGGCTACACCTTC. Protein sequence: CASSYSEEGDGYTF.

In this sample, this clonotype turned up once. Since a much larger clone is just one base distant, this may be a read error. The genes are TRBV7-3 and TRBJ2-7; the D gene is possibly TRBD2 (7 bases). V was shortened by 4 bases and J by 10 bases, with 17 bases between the two germline ends. Per germline, CDR1 SGHTA and CDR2 FQGTGA. There are 13 residues in the CDR3. The CDR3 loop is CASSSAWGGDQYF. DNA of the CDR3: TGTGCCAGCAGCTCGGCATGGGGGGGCGACCAGTACTTC.

This clonotype was seen a handful of times. The V and J genes are TRBV3-1 and TRBJ1-2, with 8 positions matching TRBD1. CDR3 size: 14 residues. The V and J ends lost 0 bases and 8 bases, in that order; junction bases with no gene match: 5. Germline V CDR1 and CDR2: LGHDT, YNNKEL (reference sequence). The CDR3 is CASSQDRTGRGYTF. CDR3 coding DNA: TGTGCCAGCAGCCAAGATCGGACAGGGCGAGGCTACACCTTC.

The chain carries TRBV14 and TRBJ2-7, with D unclear. The CDR3 runs to 13 residues. Trimming removed 4 bases at V and 4 bases at J, with 11 bases between. The germline CDR1 and CDR2 sequences are SGHDN and FVKESK. As DNA, the CDR3 is TGTGCCAGCAGCCCGCAACGGCGGTACGAGCAGTACTTC. Amino acids: CASSPQRRYEQYF.

Points on this clonotype: A much larger clonotype is one base distant, so this may be a read error. For the CDR3, the DNA is TGCAGTGCAAAGGACATTCCAACCCTCCACTTT. Protein product: CSAKDIPTLHF. The chain is built from TRBV20-1 and TRBJ1-6; tentative D call: TRBD1 (5 bases). The V gene's germline CDR1 is DFQATT and CDR2 SNEGSKA (reference sequence). V lost 6 bases and J 14 bases, leaving 14 bases between the germline ends. The CDR3 is made up of 11 amino acids.

This chain uses TRBV6-6 with TRBJ1-4; D is unclear. The germline V gene has CDR1 MNHNY and CDR2 SVGAGI (reference sequence). This CDR3 is built from 16 residues. Trimming shortened V by 4 bases and J by 0 bases, and 12 bases separated the two germline ends. As DNA, the CDR3 is TGTGCCAGCAGTTTGACCGACGCCACAACTAATGAAAAACTGTTTTTT. Translation: CASSLTDATTNEKLFF.

This chain uses TRBV27 with TRBJ2-7; 8 nucleotides agree with TRBD2. CDR1 is MNHEY and CDR2 is SMNVEV in the germline V gene (reference sequence). Losses at the gene ends were 6 bases for V and 3 bases for J; bases not matched to a gene: 7. The CDR3 covers 14 residues. CDR3 bases: TGTGCCAGCAGCCGTTTGACTAGCGTCTACGAGCAGTACTTC. It yields the protein CASSRLTSVYEQYF.